This TCR beta chain is drawn from a study of Ad26.COV2.S vaccination and SARS-CoV-2 variants. Whole-study context: The Ad26.COV2.S arm of the COV1001 trial was where the donor was placed. General study results and limits: Non-spike TCR breadth was similar in vaccine and placebo recipients.

Treatment noted: some 19 received Ad26.COV2.S at low or high dose, single or two shots; 5 received placebo; per-sample allocation not given. Specimens were obtained on day 63 following the first vaccine or placebo injection. This Boston cohort included adults aged 18-55 years. The vaccine antigen was prefusion-stabilized Wuhan SARS-CoV-2 spike. In the case of this clone: Its matching antigen is unknown.

Clones were read by immunoSEQ multiplex PCR, and TCRdb kept only the in-frame ones, dropping some. The sample lists hundreds of thousands of clones; about 86% were seen once. The CDR3 is made up of 14 amino acids. Germline V gene data show CDR1 as SGHRS and CDR2 as YFSETQ. The germline V and J ends were trimmed by 3 bases and 4 bases, with 14 bases remaining between them. The genes are TRBV5-1 and TRBJ2-7, with D possibly called TRBD1 or TRBD2 (5 bases each). This specimen was peripheral blood, taken in a trial of Ad26.COV2.S vaccine versus placebo. The sequence was obtained from a person between 18 and 59 years old who received the Ad26.COV2.S COVID-19 vaccine or a placebo. The CDR3 DNA reads as TGCGCCAGCAGCTCAAGCAGGGAGTTTTACGAGCAGTACTTC. This translates into CASSSSREFYEQYF.